The entry that follows covers one TCR beta chain sequence. The data are from a study of PD-L1 blockade in urothelial cancer. Per the germline V gene, CDR1 is KGHSH and CDR2 is LQKENI. Trimming shortened V by 3 bases and J by 5 bases, and 25 bases separated the two germline ends. This CDR3 is built from 18 residues. TCRdb keeps only in-frame clones here, not all; method: immunoSEQ multiplex PCR. The data hold under 40,000 clones, with over 80% observed a single time. This receptor was obtained from a man between 45 and 60 years old with urothelial cancer. The chain employs TRBV18 and TRBJ2-5; no firm D call. Sequenced material: PBMCs, taken around atezolizumab (anti-PD-L1) treatment. CDR3: CASSPRGQRLPHGETQYF. DNA for the CDR3: TGTGCCAGCTCACCGAGAGGCCAGCGCCTCCCCCATGGGGAGACCCAGTACTTC.